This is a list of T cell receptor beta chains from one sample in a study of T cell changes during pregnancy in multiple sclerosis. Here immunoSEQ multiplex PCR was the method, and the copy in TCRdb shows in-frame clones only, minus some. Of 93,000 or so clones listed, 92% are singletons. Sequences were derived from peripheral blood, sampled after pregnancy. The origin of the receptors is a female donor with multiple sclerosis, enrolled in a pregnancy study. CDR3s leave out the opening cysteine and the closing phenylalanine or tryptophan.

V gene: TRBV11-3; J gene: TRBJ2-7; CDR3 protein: ASSLGATTGALDEQY
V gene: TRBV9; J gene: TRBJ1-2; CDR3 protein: ASSVATGTGGSYGYT
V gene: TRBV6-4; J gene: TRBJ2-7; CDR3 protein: ASSKVAGDSYEQY
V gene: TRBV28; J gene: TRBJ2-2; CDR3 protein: ASSSGGRNTGELF
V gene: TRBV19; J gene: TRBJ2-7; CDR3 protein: ASSIGVWDRLKSYEQY
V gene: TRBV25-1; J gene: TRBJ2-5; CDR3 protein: ASSELPSGRETQY
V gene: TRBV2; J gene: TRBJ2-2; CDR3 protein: ASIWDRMANTGELF
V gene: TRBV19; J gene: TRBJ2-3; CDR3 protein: ASSTRLAGGGDTQY
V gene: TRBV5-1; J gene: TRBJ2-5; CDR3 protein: ASSLGGIRQETQY
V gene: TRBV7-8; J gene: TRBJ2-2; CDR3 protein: ASSLVVAGGELF
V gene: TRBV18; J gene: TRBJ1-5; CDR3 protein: ASSPTGHSNQPQH
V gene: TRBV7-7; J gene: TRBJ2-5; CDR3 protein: ASSRRLAGEETQY
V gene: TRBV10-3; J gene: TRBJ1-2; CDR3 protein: AISEADRGYGYT
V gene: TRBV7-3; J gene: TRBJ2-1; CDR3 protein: ASSSGGAYNEQF
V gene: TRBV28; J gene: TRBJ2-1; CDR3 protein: ASGGEVRGNEQF
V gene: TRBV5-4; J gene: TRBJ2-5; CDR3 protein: ASSFQPARGETQY
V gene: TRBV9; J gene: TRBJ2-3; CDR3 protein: ASSVSGPGTDTQY
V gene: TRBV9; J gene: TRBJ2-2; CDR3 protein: AGQPGDTGELF
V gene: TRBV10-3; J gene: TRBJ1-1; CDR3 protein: AISDLNAAF
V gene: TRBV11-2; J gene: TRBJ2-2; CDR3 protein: ASSSLRQGRTGELF
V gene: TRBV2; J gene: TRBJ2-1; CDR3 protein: ASSPRGLAGGNEQF
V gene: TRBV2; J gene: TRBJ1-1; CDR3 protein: ASSRTGGTEAF
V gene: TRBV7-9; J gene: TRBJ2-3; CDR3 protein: ASSLYGGGTQY
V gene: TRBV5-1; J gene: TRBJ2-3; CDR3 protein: ASSLGTGHTDTQY
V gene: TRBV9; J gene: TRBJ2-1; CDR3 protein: ASSAGQGNNEQF
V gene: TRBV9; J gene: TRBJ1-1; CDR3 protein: ASSVDGGRDTEAF
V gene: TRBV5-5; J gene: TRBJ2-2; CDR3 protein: ASSLVGQVNTGELF
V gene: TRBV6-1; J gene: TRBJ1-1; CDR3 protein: ANANTGHTEAF
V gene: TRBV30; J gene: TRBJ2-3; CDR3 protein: ASRGAVADTQY
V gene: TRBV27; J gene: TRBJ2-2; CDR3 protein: ASNSGLAHNTGELF
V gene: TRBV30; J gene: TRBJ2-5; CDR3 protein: AWSPPGLAGGPVETQY
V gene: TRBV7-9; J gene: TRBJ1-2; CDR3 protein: ASSSRDRGNYGYT
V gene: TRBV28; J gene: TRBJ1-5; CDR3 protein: ASSFTPRAGLVNQPQH
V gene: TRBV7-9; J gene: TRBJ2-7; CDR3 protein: ASSYRESYEQY
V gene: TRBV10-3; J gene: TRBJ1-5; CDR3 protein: AISPFSVGAGPNQPQH
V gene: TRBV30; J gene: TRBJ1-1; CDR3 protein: AWSVQGASEAF
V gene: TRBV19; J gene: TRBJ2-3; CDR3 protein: ASSIGGADTQY